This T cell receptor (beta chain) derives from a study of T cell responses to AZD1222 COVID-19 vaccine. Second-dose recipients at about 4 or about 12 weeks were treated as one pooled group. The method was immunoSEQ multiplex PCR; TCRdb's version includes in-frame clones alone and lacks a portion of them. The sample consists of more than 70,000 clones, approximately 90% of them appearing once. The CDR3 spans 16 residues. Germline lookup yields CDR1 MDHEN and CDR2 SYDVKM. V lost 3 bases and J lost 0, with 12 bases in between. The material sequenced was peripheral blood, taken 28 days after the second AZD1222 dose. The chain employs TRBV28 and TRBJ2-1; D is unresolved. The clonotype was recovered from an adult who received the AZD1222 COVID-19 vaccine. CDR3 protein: CASSFPGLSSYNEQFF. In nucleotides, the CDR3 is TGTGCCAGCAGTTTTCCCGGCCTGAGCTCCTACAATGAGCAGTTCTTC.